This T cell receptor (beta chain) came from a study of T cell responses to AZD1222 COVID-19 vaccine. Only in-frame clones appear in the TCRdb table, and some are missing; sequencing was by immunoSEQ multiplex PCR. Among about 92,000 clones, approximately 87% were seen once, and the ten largest hold around 3%. The TCR comes from an adult in good health. The specimen comprised peripheral blood, sampled on day 0 of AZD1222 vaccination.

In DNA form, the CDR3 reads TGTGCCAGCAGCGAGGACAGGACCTCTGGGGCCAACGTCCTGACTTTC. Protein product: CASSEDRTSGANVLTF. V gene TRBV27 combines with J gene TRBJ2-6; 7 positions match TRBD1. From germline, CDR1 is MNHEY and CDR2 SMNVEV (reference sequence). The V gene end was trimmed by 6 bases and the J gene end by 0 bases; junction bases not matched to a gene: 5. The CDR3 runs 16 residues.